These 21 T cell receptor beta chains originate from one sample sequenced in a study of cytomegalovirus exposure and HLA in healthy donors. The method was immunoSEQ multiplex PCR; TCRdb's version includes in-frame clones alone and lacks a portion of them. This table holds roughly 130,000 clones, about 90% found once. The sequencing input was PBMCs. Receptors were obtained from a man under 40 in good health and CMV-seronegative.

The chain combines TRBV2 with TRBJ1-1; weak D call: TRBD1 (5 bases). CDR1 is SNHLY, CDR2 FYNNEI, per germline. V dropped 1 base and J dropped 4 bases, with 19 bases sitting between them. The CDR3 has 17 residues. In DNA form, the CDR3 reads TGTGCCAGCAGTGAAGGTGGGACTATTACCGGGAGCACTGAAGCTTTCTTT. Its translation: CASSEGGTITGSTEAFF.

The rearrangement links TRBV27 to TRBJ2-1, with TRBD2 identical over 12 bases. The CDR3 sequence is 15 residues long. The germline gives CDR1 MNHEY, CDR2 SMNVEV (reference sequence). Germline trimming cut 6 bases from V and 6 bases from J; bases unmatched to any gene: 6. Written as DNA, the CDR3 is TGTGCCAGCAGCAGCCTAGCGGGAGGGGCCAATGAGCAGTTCTTC. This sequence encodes CASSSLAGGANEQFF.

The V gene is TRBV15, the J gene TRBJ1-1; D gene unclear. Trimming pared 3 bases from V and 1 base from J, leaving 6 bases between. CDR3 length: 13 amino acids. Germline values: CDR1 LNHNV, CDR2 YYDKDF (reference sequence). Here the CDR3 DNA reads TGTGCCACCAGCAGCCAGAAGAACACTGAAGCTTTCTTT. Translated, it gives CATSSQKNTEAFF.

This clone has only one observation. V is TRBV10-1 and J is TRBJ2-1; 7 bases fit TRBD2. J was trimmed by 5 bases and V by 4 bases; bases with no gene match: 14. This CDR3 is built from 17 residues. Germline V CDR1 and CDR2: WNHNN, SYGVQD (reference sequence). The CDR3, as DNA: TGCGCCAGCAGTGGGACTACTGGCGGGAGATTCCACAATGAGCAGTTCTTC. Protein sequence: CASSGTTGGRFHNEQFF.

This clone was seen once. CDR3 sequence: CASSLEAPRADTQYF. As DNA, the CDR3 is TGTGCCAGCAGTTTAGAGGCGCCCCGCGCTGATACGCAGTATTTT. The chain combines TRBV27 with TRBJ2-3, with D unresolved. V shed 2 bases and J shed 6 bases, with 15 bases lying between them. The CDR3 is 15 residues long. In germline, CDR1 is MNHEY, CDR2 SMNVEV (reference sequence).

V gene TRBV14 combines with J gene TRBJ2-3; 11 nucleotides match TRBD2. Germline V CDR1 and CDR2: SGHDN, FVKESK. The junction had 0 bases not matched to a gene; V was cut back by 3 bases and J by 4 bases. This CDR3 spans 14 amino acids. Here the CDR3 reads CASSQGLAADTQYF. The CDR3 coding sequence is TGTGCCAGCAGCCAGGGACTAGCGGCAGATACGCAGTATTTT.

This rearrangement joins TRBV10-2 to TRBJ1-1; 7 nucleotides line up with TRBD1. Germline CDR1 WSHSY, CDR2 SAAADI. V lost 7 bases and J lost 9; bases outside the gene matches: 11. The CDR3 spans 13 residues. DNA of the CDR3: TGCGCCAGCAATCGAGGGACAGATATGAAAGCTTTCTTT. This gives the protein CASNRGTDMKAFF.

CDR3 sequence reads: CASSRMGLGTGNGYTF. DNA for the CDR3: TGTGCCAGCAGCCGTATGGGTCTCGGGACAGGGAATGGCTACACCTTC. The J gene is TRBJ1-2, the V gene TRBV7-2; TRBD1 agrees at 9 bases. CDR1 is SGHTA and CDR2 is FQGNSA in the germline V gene. The ends lost 5 bases at V and 6 bases at J; junction bases unmatched: 13. The CDR3 is 16 amino acids.

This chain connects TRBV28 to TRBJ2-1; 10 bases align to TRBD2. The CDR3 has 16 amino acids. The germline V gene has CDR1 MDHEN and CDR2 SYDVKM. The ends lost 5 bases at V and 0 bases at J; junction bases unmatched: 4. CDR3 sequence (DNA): TGTGCCAGCAGTCACCGACTAGCGGGCTCCTACAATGAGCAGTTCTTC. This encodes CASSHRLAGSYNEQFF.

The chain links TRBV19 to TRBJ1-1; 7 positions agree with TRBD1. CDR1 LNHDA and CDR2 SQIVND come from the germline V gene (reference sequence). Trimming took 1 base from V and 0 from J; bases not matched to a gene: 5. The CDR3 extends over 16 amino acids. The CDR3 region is CASSIAATGVNTEAFF. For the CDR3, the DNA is TGTGCCAGTAGTATAGCCGCAACAGGGGTGAACACTGAAGCTTTCTTT.

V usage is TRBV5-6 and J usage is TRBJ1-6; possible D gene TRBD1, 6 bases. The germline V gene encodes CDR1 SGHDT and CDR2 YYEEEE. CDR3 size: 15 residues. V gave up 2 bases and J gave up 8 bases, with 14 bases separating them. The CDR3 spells CASSFLDRSDSPLHF. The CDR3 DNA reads TGTGCCAGCAGCTTTCTAGACAGGTCTGATTCACCCCTCCACTTT. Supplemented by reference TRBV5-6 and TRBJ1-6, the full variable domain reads DAGVTQSPTHLIKTRGQQVTLRCSPKSGHDTVSWYQQALGQGPQFIFQYYEEEERQRGNFPDRFSGHQFPNYSSELNVNALLLGDSALYLCASSFLDRSDSPLHFGNGTRLTVT.

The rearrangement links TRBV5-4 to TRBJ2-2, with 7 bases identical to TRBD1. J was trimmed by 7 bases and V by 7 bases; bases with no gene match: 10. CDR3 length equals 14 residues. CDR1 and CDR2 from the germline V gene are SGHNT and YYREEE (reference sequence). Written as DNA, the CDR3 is TGTGCCAGCCATAGGGACAGAGGATTCGGGGAGCTGTTTTTT. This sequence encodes CASHRDRGFGELFF.

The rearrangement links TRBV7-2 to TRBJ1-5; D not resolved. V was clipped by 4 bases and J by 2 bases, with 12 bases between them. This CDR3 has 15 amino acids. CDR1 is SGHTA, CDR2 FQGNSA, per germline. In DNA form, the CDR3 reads TGTGCCAGCAGCTCGGAGGGTCGTGGCAATCAGCCCCAGCATTTT. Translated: CASSSEGRGNQPQHF.

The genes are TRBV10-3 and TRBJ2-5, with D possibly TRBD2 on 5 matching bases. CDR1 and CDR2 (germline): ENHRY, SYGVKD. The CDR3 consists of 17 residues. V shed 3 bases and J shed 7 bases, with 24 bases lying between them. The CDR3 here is CAISDVVESGANGTQYF. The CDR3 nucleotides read TGTGCCATCAGTGATGTGGTCGAGAGCGGCGCCAATGGGACCCAGTACTTC.

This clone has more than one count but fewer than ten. The CDR3 DNA is TGCGCCAGCAGCCAAGATCGGTCTGGGGGCCGACCTGGGGCCAACGTCCTGACTTTC. Protein product: CASSQDRSGGRPGANVLTF. The chain combines TRBV4-3 with TRBJ2-6; possible D gene TRBD1, 6 bases. There are 19 residues in the CDR3. The V gene lost 0 bases and the J gene lost 2 bases, with 17 bases spanning the gap. The germline V gene has CDR1 LGHNA and CDR2 YSLEER.

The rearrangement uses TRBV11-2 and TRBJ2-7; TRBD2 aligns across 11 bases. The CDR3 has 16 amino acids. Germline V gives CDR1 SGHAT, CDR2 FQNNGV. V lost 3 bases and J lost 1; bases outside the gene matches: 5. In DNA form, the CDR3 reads TGTGCCAGCAGCTTTAAAACTAGCGGGAGATCCTACGAGCAGTACTTC. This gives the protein CASSFKTSGRSYEQYF. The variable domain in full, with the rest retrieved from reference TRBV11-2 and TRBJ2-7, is EAGVAQSPRYKIIEKRQSVAFWCNPISGHATLYWYQQILGQGPKLLIQFQNNGVVDDSQLPKDRFSAERLKGVDSTLKIQPAKLEDSAVYLCASSFKTSGRSYEQYFGPGTRLTVT.

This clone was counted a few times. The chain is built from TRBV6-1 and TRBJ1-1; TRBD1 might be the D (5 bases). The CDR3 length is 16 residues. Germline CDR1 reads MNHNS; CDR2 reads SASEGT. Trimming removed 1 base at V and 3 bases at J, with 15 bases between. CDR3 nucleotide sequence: TGTGCCAGCAGTGAAGGTGCGGGGCGGAGGGACACTGAAGCTTTCTTT. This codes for CASSEGAGRRDTEAFF.

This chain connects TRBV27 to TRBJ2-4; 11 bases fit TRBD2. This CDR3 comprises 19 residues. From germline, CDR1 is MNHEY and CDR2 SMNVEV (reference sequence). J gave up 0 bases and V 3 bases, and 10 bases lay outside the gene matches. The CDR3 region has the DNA TGTGCCAGCAGTTTTTCTAGCGGGAGGTTATTCCTAGCCAAAAACATTCAGTACTTC. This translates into CASSFSSGRLFLAKNIQYF.

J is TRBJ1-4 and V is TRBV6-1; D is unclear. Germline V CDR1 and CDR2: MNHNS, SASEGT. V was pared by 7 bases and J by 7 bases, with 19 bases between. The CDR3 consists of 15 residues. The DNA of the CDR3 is TGTGCCAGCACCCAAATCGCGGGGTGGGGTGAAAAACTGTTTTTT. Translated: CASTQIAGWGEKLFF.

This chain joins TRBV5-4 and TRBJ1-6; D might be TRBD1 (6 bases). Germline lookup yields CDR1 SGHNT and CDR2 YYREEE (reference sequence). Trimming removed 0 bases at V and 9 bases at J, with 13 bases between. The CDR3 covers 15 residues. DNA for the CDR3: TGTGCCAGCAGCTTGGAGGCGGGGGCGCGTTCACCCCTCCACTTT. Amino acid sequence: CASSLEAGARSPLHF. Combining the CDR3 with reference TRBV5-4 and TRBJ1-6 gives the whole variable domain ETGVTQSPTHLIKTRGQQVTLRCSSQSGHNTVSWYQQALGQGPQFIFQYYREEENGRGNFPPRFSGLQFPNYSSELNVNALELDDSALYLCASSLEAGARSPLHFGNGTRLTVT.

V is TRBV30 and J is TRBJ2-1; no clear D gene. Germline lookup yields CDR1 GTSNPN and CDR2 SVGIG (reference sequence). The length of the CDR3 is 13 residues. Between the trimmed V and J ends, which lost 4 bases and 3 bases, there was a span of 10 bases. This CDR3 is CAWTQRNYNEQFF. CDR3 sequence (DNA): TGTGCCTGGACGCAGCGTAACTACAATGAGCAGTTCTTC.